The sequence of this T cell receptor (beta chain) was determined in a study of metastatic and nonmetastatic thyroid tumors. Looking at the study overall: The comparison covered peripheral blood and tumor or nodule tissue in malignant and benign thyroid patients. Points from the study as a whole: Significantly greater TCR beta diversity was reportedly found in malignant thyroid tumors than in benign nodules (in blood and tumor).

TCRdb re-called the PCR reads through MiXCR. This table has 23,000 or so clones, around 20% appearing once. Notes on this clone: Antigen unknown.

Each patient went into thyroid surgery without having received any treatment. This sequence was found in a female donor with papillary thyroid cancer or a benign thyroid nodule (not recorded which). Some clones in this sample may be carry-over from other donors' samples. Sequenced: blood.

The CDR3 loop is CASSSNRLAGSYEQYF. CDR3 coding DNA: TGTGCCAGCAGTTCAAATAGACTAGCGGGGTCCTACGAGCAGTACTTC. The rearrangement links TRBV28 to TRBJ2-7; TRBD2 aligns across 11 bases. The CDR3 is 16 amino acids. The V and J ends lost 4 bases and 1 base, in that order; junction bases with no gene match: 6. Germline values: CDR1 MDHEN, CDR2 SYDVKM.